This TCR beta chain was captured by sequencing in a study of blood T cell repertoires in COVID-19. Study-level information: The United States, Italy and Spain supplied acute and convalescent COVID-19 samples. T cells, B-cell-depleted T cells, or PBMCs supplied cDNA or gDNA.

The CDR3 contains 16 residues. V was pared by 0 bases and J by 1 base, with 5 bases of the junction left unmatched. CDR1 SGHTA and CDR2 FQGNSA come from the germline V gene. Authors' data handling: Nucleated cell number was recorded as an estimate derived from reference gene primer amplification. The assay was immunoSEQ multiplex PCR, and TCRdb's table has in-frame clones only and misses some. V and J calls and clone size are those listed in that table; D and trimming were worked out from the DNA. The sample shows around 230,000 clones, 70% to 90% of them seen only once. Input material: peripheral blood. The source of this sequence is a man aged 40-50 years with acute or convalescent COVID-19. The V call is TRBV7-2, the J call TRBJ1-1; 7 bases fit TRBD1. CDR3 nucleotides: TGTGCCAGCAGCTTAGCGGGCAACAGGGGGAACACTGAAGCTTTCTTT. It yields the protein CASSLAGNRGNTEAFF.